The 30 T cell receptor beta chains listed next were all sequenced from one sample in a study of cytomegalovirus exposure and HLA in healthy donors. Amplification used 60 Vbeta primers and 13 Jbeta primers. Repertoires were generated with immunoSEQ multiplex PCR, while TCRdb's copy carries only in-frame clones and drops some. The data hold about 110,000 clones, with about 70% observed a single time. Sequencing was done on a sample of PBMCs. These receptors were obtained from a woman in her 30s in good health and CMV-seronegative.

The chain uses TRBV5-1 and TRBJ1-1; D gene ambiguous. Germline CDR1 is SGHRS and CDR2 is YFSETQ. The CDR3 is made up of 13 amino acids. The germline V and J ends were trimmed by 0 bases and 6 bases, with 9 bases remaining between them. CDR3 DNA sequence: TGCGCCAGCAGCTTGGCCGGGTACTCTGAAGCTTTCTTT. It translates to CASSLAGYSEAFF.

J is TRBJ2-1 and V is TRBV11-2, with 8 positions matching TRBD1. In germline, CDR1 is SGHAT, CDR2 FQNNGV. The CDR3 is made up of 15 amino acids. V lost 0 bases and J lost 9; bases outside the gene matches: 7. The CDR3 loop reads CASSLDGRTGGEQFF. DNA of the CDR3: TGTGCCAGCAGCTTAGATGGGCGAACAGGGGGTGAGCAGTTCTTC.

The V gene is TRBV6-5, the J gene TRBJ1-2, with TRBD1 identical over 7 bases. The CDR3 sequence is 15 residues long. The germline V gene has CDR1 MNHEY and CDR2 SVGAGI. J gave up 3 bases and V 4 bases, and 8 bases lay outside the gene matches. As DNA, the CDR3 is TGTGCCAGCAGTTCTGGAGGACAGGTTGACTATGGCTACACCTTC. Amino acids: CASSSGGQVDYGYTF.

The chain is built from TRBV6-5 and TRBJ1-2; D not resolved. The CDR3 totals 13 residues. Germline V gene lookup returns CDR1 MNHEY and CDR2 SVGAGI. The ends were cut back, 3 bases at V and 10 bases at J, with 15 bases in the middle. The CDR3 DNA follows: TGTGCCAGCAGTTATTCCCGGTCTATCGCCTACACCTTC. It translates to CASSYSRSIAYTF.

In nucleotides, the CDR3 is TGTGCCAGCAGCCCCTGGGGACAAACGAGAAACACCATATATTTT. It translates to CASSPWGQTRNTIYF. This chain uses TRBV7-9 with TRBJ1-3; D possibly corresponds to TRBD1 (6 bases). The CDR3 is made up of 15 amino acids. Looked up from germline, CDR1 is SEHNR and CDR2 is FQNEAQ (reference sequence). The ends were cut back, 5 bases at V and 5 bases at J, with 16 bases in the middle.

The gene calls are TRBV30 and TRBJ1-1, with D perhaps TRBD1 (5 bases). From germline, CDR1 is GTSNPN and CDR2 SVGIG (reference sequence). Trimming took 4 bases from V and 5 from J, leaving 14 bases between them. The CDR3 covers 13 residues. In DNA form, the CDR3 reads TGTGCCTGGACGGCCTCTGGGGGGACTGAAGCTTTCTTT. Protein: CAWTASGGTEAFF.

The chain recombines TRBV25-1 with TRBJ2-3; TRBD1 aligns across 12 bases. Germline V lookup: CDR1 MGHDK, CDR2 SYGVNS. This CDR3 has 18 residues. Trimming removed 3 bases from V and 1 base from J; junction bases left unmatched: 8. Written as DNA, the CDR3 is TGTGCCAGCAGTGACCCCGGGACAGGGGGCTATGGCACAGATACGCAGTATTTT. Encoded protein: CASSDPGTGGYGTDTQYF. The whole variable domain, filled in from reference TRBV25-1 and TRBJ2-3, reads EADIYQTPRYLVIGTGKKITLECSQTMGHDKMYWYQQDPGMELHLIHYSYGVNSTEKGDLSSESTVSRIRTEHFPLTLESARPSHTSQYLCASSDPGTGGYGTDTQYFGPGTRLTVL.

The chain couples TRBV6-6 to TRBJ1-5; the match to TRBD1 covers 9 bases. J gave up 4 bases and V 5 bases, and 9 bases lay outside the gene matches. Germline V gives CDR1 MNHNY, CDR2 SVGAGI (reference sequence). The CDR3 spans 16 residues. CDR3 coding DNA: TGTGCCAGCAGTCCAATGGGGGGACAGGGTAATCAGCCCCAGCATTTT. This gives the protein CASSPMGGQGNQPQHF.

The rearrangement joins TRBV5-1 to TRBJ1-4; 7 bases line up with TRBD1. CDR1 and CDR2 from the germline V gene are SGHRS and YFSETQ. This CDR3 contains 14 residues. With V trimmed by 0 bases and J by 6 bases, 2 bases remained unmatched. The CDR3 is CASSLAGTDEKLFF. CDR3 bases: TGCGCCAGCAGCTTGGCGGGGACAGATGAAAAACTGTTTTTT.

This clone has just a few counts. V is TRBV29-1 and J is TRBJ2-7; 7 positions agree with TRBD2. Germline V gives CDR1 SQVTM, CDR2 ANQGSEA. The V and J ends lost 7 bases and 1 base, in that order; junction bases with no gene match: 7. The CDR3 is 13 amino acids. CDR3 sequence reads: CSGSAGRSYEQYF. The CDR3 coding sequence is TGCAGCGGTTCAGCGGGGCGATCCTACGAGCAGTACTTC.

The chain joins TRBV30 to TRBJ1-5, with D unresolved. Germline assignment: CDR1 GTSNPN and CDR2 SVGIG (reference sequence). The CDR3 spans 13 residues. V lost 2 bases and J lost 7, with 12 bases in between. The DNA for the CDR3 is TGTGCCTGGAGTCCCACTAACCGGCAGCCCCAGCATTTT. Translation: CAWSPTNRQPQHF.

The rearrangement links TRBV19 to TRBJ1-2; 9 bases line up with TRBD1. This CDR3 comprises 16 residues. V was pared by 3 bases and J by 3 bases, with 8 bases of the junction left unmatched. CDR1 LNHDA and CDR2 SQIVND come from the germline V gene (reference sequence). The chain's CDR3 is CASSMGQGDYDYGYTF. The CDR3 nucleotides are TGTGCCAGTAGTATGGGACAGGGCGATTACGACTATGGCTACACCTTC.

This CDR3 is CASSINQDTEAFF. The CDR3 nucleotides are TGTGCCAGTAGTATCAATCAGGACACTGAAGCTTTCTTT. The rearrangement links TRBV19 to TRBJ1-1, with D unclear. The CDR3 is made up of 13 amino acids. The germline V gene has CDR1 LNHDA and CDR2 SQIVND (reference sequence). With 3 bases removed from V and 3 bases from J, the gap between germline ends came to 8 bases. Full variable domain (rest looked up from reference TRBV19 and TRBJ1-1): DGGITQSPKYLFRKEGQNVTLSCEQNLNHDAMYWYRQDPGQGLRLIYYSQIVNDFQKGDIAEGYSVSREKKESFPLTVTSAQKNPTAFYLCASSINQDTEAFFGQGTRLTVV.

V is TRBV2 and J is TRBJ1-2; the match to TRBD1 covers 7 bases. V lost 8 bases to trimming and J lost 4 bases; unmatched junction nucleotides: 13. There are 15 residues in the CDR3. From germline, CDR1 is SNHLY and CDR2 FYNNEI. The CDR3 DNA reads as TGTGCCAGCGGGGCAGGGGGTAGGACTGCCTATGGCTACACCTTC. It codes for CASGAGGRTAYGYTF.

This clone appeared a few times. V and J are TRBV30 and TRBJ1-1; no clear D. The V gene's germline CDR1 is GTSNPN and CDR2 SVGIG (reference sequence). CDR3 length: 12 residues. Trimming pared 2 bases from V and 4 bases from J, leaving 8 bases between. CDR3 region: CAWSWGVTEAFF. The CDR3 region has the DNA TGTGCCTGGAGTTGGGGAGTCACTGAAGCTTTCTTT.

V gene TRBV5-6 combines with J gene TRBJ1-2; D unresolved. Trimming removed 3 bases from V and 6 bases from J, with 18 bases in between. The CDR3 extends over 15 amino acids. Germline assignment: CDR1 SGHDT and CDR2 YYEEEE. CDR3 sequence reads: CASSSLLGQTDGYTF. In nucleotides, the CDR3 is TGTGCCAGCAGCTCTCTTTTGGGCCAAACGGATGGCTACACCTTC.

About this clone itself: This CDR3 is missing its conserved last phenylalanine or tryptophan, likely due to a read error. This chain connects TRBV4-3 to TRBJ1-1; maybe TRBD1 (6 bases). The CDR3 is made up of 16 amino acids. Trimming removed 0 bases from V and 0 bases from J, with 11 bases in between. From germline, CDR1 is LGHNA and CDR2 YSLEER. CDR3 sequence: CASSQDSRGMNTEAFL. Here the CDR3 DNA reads TGCGCCAGCAGCCAAGATTCCAGGGGCATGAACACTGAAGCTTTCCTT.

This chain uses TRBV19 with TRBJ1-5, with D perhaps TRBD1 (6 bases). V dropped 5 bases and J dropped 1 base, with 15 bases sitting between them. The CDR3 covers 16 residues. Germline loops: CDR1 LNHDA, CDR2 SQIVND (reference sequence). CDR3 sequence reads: CASSGGHSISNQPQHF. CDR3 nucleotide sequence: TGTGCCAGTAGTGGGGGACACAGTATAAGCAATCAGCCCCAGCATTTT. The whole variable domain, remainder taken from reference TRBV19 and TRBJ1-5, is DGGITQSPKYLFRKEGQNVTLSCEQNLNHDAMYWYRQDPGQGLRLIYYSQIVNDFQKGDIAEGYSVSREKKESFPLTVTSAQKNPTAFYLCASSGGHSISNQPQHFGDGTRLSIL.

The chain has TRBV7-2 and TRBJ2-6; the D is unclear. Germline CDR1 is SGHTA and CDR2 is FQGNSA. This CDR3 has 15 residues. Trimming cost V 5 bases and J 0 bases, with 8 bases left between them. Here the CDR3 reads CASSLRVSGANVLTF. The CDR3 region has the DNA TGTGCCAGCAGCCTACGGGTCTCTGGGGCCAACGTCCTGACTTTC.

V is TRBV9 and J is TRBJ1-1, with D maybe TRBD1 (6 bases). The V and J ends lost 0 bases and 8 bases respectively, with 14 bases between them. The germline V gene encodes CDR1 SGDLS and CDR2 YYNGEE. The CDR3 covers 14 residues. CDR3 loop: CASSVVPTGQEAFF. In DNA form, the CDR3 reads TGTGCCAGCAGCGTAGTCCCAACGGGACAAGAAGCTTTCTTT.

CDR3 in DNA: TGTGCCAGCAGTCCGGGTTCCTACGAGCAGTACTTC. Its translation: CASSPGSYEQYF. This chain links TRBV25-1 with TRBJ2-7; D call uncertain. Germline V gene sequence: CDR1 MGHDK, CDR2 SYGVNS. The CDR3 contains 12 residues. Between the trimmed V and J ends, which lost 5 bases and 1 base, there was a span of 6 bases.

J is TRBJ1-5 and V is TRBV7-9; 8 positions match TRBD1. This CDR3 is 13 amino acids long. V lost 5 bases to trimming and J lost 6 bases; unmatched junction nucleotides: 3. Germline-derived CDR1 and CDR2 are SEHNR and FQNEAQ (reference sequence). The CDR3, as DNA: TGTGCCAGCAGCCCAGGGGGCCGTCAGCCCCAGCATTTT. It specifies CASSPGGRQPQHF.

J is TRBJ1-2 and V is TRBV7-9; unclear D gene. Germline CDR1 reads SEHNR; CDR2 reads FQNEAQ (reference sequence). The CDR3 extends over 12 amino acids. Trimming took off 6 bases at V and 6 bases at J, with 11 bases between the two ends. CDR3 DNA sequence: TGTGCCAGCAGGCGCGGGGAGAATGGCTACACCTTC. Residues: CASRRGENGYTF.

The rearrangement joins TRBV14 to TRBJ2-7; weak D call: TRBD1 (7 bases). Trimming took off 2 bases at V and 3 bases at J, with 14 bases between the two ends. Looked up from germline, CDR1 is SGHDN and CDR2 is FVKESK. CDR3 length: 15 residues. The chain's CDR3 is CASSQIQGGHYEQYF. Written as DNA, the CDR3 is TGTGCCAGCAGCCAAATCCAGGGGGGCCACTACGAGCAGTACTTC.

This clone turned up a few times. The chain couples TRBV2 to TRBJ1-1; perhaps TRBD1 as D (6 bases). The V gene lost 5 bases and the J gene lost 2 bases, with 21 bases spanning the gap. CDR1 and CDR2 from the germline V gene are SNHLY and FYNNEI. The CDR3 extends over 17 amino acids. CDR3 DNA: TGTGCCAGCAGTTCGACGAAGCGGGGGGGCGCCAACACTGAAGCTTTCTTT. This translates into CASSSTKRGGANTEAFF.

The CDR3 protein is CASSTRREGGPDTQYF. CDR3 bases: TGTGCCAGTAGTACCAGACGGGAGGGTGGCCCAGATACGCAGTATTTT. The rearrangement joins TRBV19 to TRBJ2-3; 8 nucleotides match TRBD2. Germline V lookup: CDR1 LNHDA, CDR2 SQIVND (reference sequence). The CDR3 contains 16 residues. Trimming took 4 bases from V and 4 from J; bases not matched to a gene: 10.

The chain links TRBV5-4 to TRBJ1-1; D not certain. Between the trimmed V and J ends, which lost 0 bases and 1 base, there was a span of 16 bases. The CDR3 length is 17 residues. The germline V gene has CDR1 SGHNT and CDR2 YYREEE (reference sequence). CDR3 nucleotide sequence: TGTGCCAGCAGCTTGGATCCCCCGGTCCGAGGGAACACTGAAGCTTTCTTT. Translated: CASSLDPPVRGNTEAFF. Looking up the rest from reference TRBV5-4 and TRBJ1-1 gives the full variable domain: ETGVTQSPTHLIKTRGQQVTLRCSSQSGHNTVSWYQQALGQGPQFIFQYYREEENGRGNFPPRFSGLQFPNYSSELNVNALELDDSALYLCASSLDPPVRGNTEAFFGQGTRLTVV.

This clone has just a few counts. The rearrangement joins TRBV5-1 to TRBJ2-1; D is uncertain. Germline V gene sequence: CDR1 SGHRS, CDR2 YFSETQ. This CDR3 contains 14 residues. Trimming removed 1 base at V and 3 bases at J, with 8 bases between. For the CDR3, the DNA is TGCGCCAGCAGCTTGACAGCACTCTACAATGAGCAGTTCTTC. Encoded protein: CASSLTALYNEQFF.

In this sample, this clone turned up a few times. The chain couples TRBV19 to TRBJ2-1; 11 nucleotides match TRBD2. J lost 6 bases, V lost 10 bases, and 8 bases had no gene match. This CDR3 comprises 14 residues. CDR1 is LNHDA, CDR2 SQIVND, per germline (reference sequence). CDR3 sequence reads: CATSASGGPNEQFF. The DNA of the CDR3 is TGTGCCACCTCCGCTAGCGGGGGGCCCAATGAGCAGTTCTTC.

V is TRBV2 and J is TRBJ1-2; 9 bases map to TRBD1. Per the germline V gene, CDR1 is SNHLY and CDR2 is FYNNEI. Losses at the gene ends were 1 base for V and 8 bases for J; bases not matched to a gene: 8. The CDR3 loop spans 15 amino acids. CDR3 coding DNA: TGTGCCAGCAGTGAAGGGACAGGGGTTGGTTACGGCTACACCTTC. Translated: CASSEGTGVGYGYTF.